This T cell receptor beta chain originates from a study of early T cells in non-severe SARS-CoV-2 infection (dated by TCRdb to about 2021). Regarding the research as a whole: Bulk RNA from unsorted whole blood was used for TCR sequencing, so alpha and beta chains could not be paired.

Its CDR3 holds 15 amino acids, cysteine through phenylalanine. Just CDR3 DNA is preserved here, 45 bases in frame from base 1. CDR1 and CDR2 (MNHNY, SVGAGI) derive from the germline V gene (reference sequence). The junction shows trimming of 4 bases on V and 1 base on J, plus 14 bases between the germline ends. Results the study describes overall, beyond this receptor: VDJdb matching was skewed toward anti-spike CD8 responses, so virus-specific expansions were likely underestimated and private and CD4 specificities were missed.

Concerning this clonotype: Its specific antigen is unknown. No clone much larger than this one lies a single base away; base qualities are absent.

This was a case-control study nested in a cohort of healthcare workers in London, UK, who had nasopharyngeal swab PCR tests and blood samples taken every week. Healthcare workers were enrolled in the week of the UK lockdown, from 23 to 31 March 2020, and were followed every week for up to roughly 15 weeks. The library came from 5' RACE. Sequenced on a NextSeq 500. To correct for sequencing error and PCR bias, the TCR library protocol tagged individual cDNA molecules with unique molecular identifiers. Both TCR alpha and beta chains were sequenced, and tight co-correlation was observed between alpha and beta sequence abundances in each sample. In the original analysis: Decombinator V4 was used to annotate TCR sequences for V gene, J gene and CDR3. TCRs were defined as expanded if a significant change between any two time points was detected under a Poisson model with p below 0.0001. TCR abundances were normalised to the total number of TCRs sequenced per sample and expressed as counts per million. TRAV1-2 paired with TRAJ12, TRAJ20 or TRAJ33 defined MAIT TCRs, while TRAV10 paired with TRAJ18 defined iNKT TCRs. VDJdb, accessed 1 November 2021, was searched for CMV, EBV and SARS-CoV-2 annotated TCRs, excluding TCRs annotated for multiple antigens. The raw public data were reprocessed by TCRdb itself: fastp quality trimming at Q25, MiXCR clonotype calling, in-frame beta chains only. A single entry per CDR3 protein holds the most common genes and DNA from its merged rows. The V and J calls follow TCRdb's processing rather than the paper's. The sample table lists 66,000 or so distinct CDR3 sequences, about 13% of them with a count of one. About 8.3% of the sample is taken by the ten largest.

The receptor was derived from an adult who was a healthcare worker with PCR-confirmed SARS-CoV-2 infection or an uninfected control (not recorded which). The chain is assembled from TRBV6-6 and TRBJ2-7; the D gene may be TRBD1 or TRBD2, since each aligns over 5 bases. Source material: whole blood. The DNA sequence follows: TGTGCCAGCAGTTCTTCCGGGGCCAGATCCTACGAGCAGTACTTC. Its translation reads: CASSSSGARSYEQYF.